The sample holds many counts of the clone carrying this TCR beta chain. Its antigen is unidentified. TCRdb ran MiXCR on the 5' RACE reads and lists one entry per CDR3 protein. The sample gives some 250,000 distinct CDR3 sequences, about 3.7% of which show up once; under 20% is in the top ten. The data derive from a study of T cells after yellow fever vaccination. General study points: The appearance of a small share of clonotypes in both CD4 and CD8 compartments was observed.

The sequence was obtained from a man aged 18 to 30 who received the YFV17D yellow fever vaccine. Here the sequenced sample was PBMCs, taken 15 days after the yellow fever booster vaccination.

The CDR3 loop is CASSADGNTEAFF. In DNA, the CDR3 is TGTGCCAGCAGCGCCGACGGGAACACTGAAGCTTTCTTT. V gene TRBV6-5 combines with J gene TRBJ1-1, with unresolved D. The CDR3 has 13 amino acids. Germline loops: CDR1 MNHEY, CDR2 SVGAGI. Trimming pared 6 bases from V and 1 base from J, leaving 9 bases between.